The source of this T cell receptor (beta chain) is a study of shared clonotypes between healthy human individuals. On the study more broadly: Aged 18 to 49, the donors were a couple of women and three men. The study's findings and limits: Large sequencing depth failed to make sorted-subset sequencing complete, rarefaction showed. The naive CD4 repertoires of several donors were compared, and roughly 5.1% of clonotypes were shared. Measured sharing among donors was expected to vary with sequencing depth.

CDR1 and CDR2 from the germline V gene are LNHNV and YYDKDF (reference sequence). The CDR3 is made up of 16 amino acids. For this clone: Its specificity is not known. An end of the junction does not agree with germline; a read error may underlie this.

TCRdb's table, derived via immunoSEQ multiplex PCR, lists solely in-frame clones and lacks some. The table records about 2.1 million clones, just over 90% of them present only once. The naive CD8 population came from CD45RO-negative cells selected for CCR7, without terminally differentiated effector memory CD45RA+ cells. The receptor comes from a man between 18 and 35 years old in good health. Some clones in this sample may be carry-over from other donors' samples. The sequencing sample was made of naive CD8+ T cells from PBMCs. The gene calls are TRBV15 and TRBJ2-1; D possibly corresponds to TRBD2 (6 bases). CDR3 sequence: CASSRRREDTYNEQFF. CDR3 DNA: TGTGCCAGCAGCCGGCGGAGGGAGGACACCTACAATGAGCAGTTCTTC.